One sample yielded the 8 T cell receptor beta chains listed below, sequenced in a study of CD8 T cells in ankylosing spondylitis. Via MiXCR, TCRdb re-called the 5' RACE reads, giving one row per CDR3 protein. Here the sample spans about 130,000 distinct CDR3 sequences, roughly 6.6% being singletons. Source material: blood, either unsorted or a sorted T cell fraction (not recorded which). These receptors were obtained from a male donor with ankylosing spondylitis or in good health (not recorded which).

This clonotype has ten or more counts. The chain carries TRBV20-1 and TRBJ2-7; D is unresolved. Trimming stripped 5 bases from V and 5 bases from J, with 19 bases between. The CDR3 runs 14 residues. Looked up from germline, CDR1 is DFQATT and CDR2 is SNEGSKA (reference sequence). The CDR3 DNA sequence: TGCAGTGCTCAATGGGCCGGTGGGCGGAACGAGCAGTACTTC. It codes for CSAQWAGGRNEQYF.

The chain is built from TRBV11-2 and TRBJ2-3; perhaps TRBD1 as D (6 bases). Germline loops: CDR1 SGHAT, CDR2 FQNNGV. This CDR3 region has 19 residues. V lost 3 bases and J lost 1, with 23 bases in between. CDR3 DNA sequence: TGTGCCAGCAGCTTGAGATGGACAGCCCTGTCGGCGGGCACAGATACGCAGTATTTT. Amino acids: CASSLRWTALSAGTDTQYF.

This clonotype has at least ten counts. The J gene is TRBJ2-7, the V gene TRBV6-1, with D perhaps matching TRBD1 (5 bases). V gave up 0 bases and J gave up 2 bases, with 11 bases separating them. The CDR3 is 15 residues long. In germline, CDR1 is MNHNS, CDR2 SASEGT. The CDR3 protein is CASSEASGLTYEQYF. The CDR3 DNA reads TGTGCCAGCAGTGAAGCATCAGGGCTTACCTACGAGCAGTACTTC.

This clonotype was counted only a few times. The rearrangement uses TRBV5-1 and TRBJ2-7, with D perhaps TRBD2 (6 bases). The CDR3 extends over 14 amino acids. V shed 5 bases and J shed 3 bases, with 15 bases lying between them. From germline, CDR1 is SGHRS and CDR2 YFSETQ. CDR3 nucleotides: TGCGCCAGCAGGGCCGGGACTGCGGGCTACGAGCAGTACTTC. This codes for CASRAGTAGYEQYF.

This clonotype was seen at least ten times. The chain uses TRBV7-8 and TRBJ2-4, with 7 nucleotides matching TRBD1. The CDR3 length is 13 residues. Per germline, CDR1 SGHVS and CDR2 FQNEAQ. V lost 5 bases to trimming and J lost 5 bases; unmatched junction nucleotides: 3. CDR3 sequence: CASSHTGENIQYF. As DNA, the CDR3 is TGTGCCAGCAGCCACACAGGGGAAAACATTCAGTACTTC. The full variable domain, rest sourced from reference TRBV7-8 and TRBJ2-4, is GAGVSQSPRYKVAKRGQDVALRCDPISGHVSLFWYQQALGQGPEFLTYFQNEAQLDKSGLPSDRFFAERPEGSVSTLKIQRTQQEDSAVYLCASSHTGENIQYFGAGTRLSVL.

This rearrangement joins TRBV10-3 to TRBJ1-1, with 8 bases matching TRBD1. The CDR3 runs to 14 residues. In germline, CDR1 is ENHRY, CDR2 SYGVKD. J gave up 5 bases and V 6 bases, and 8 bases lay outside the gene matches. CDR3 bases: TGTGCCATCAGCCCCGGGACAGGTGGGACTGAAGCTTTCTTT. The encoded protein is CAISPGTGGTEAFF.

This clonotype appeared many times. The CDR3 region is CASSPSRDFSYNEQFF. DNA of the CDR3: TGTGCCAGCAGTCCCTCGAGAGACTTCTCCTACAATGAGCAGTTCTTC. The chain links TRBV6-2 or TRBV6-3 to TRBJ2-1; D is unresolved. Per germline, CDR1 MNHEY and CDR2 SVGEGT. Deletions cut 5 bases from V and 0 bases from J, with 14 bases between. This CDR3 is built from 16 residues.

This clonotype was found many times. V usage is TRBV28 and J usage is TRBJ1-5; 7 bases are shared with TRBD1. CDR1 is MDHEN, CDR2 SYDVKM, per germline. The CDR3 spans 14 residues. The ends lost 8 bases at V and 7 bases at J; junction bases unmatched: 11. CDR3 amino acids: CASFIGLGGQPQHF. CDR3 nucleotides: TGTGCCAGCTTCATAGGTTTAGGGGGCCAGCCCCAGCATTTT.